The next 7 T cell receptor beta chains were all read from a single sample in a study of T-cell memory formation after mild COVID-19 listed by TCRdb under 2021. The library was produced with 5' RACE. TCRdb lists the instrument as Illumina NovaSeq 6000. Using fastp at Q25 and MiXCR, TCRdb reprocessed the public reads and kept productive beta chains. Under each unique CDR3 protein, matching rows form one entry showing the most common genes and DNA. The sample contains about 340,000 distinct CDR3 sequences, roughly 13% of them found a single time. The ten largest clones add up to roughly a fifth of the sample. Input material: PBMCs or a T cell subset sorted from them (not recorded which). These receptors originate from a man aged 18 to 29 who had mild COVID-19 (a few samples of this study predate the infection). The sample titles of this study are shuffled in the database, so cell type and time point are left out; the donor was told from shared clones.

This clonotype was detected a few times. The chain joins TRBV6-1 to TRBJ1-5; D might be TRBD1 (6 bases). The CDR3 is 14 residues long. From germline, CDR1 is MNHNS and CDR2 SASEGT. Trimming removed 4 bases at V and 6 bases at J, with 13 bases between. CDR3 protein: CASSVAGARQPQHF. The CDR3 nucleotides read TGTGCCAGCAGTGTGGCAGGGGCCCGTCAGCCCCAGCATTTT.

This clonotype was observed at least ten times. The V gene is TRBV12-3 or TRBV12-4, the J gene TRBJ2-5; TRBD2 aligns across 10 bases. CDR3 size: 17 residues. J lost 5 bases, V lost 6 bases, and 15 bases had no gene match. This CDR3 reads CASRAAQSGGALETQYF. In DNA form, the CDR3 reads TGTGCCAGCAGAGCAGCCCAGAGCGGGGGGGCGCTTGAGACCCAGTACTTC.

The chain uses TRBV19 and TRBJ2-6; D uncertain. CDR3 size: 15 residues. The V end was cut by 7 bases, the J end by 0 bases, with 10 bases between. CDR1 is LNHDA and CDR2 is SQIVND in the germline V gene (reference sequence). The CDR3 DNA follows: TGTGCCAGTACTGATGGCCTCTCTGGGGCCAACGTCCTGACTTTC. Amino acid sequence: CASTDGLSGANVLTF.

V gene TRBV9 combines with J gene TRBJ2-2, with D perhaps assigned TRBD1 or TRBD2 (5 bases each). The CDR3 loop spans 14 amino acids. Germline loops: CDR1 SGDLS, CDR2 YYNGEE. Trimming stripped 0 bases from V and 6 bases from J, with 9 bases between. The CDR3 region is CASSVGGAAGELFF. In nucleotides, the CDR3 is TGTGCCAGCAGCGTAGGAGGGGCGGCCGGGGAGCTGTTTTTT.

CDR3 DNA: TGTGCCAGCCCCTATGGCTACACCTTC. Its protein product is CASPYGYTF. This sequence joins TRBV28 and TRBJ1-2, with D unresolved. The length of the CDR3 is 9 residues. The germline gives CDR1 MDHEN, CDR2 SYDVKM. Between the trimmed V and J ends, which lost 8 bases and 4 bases, there was a span of 2 bases.

This clonotype was counted many times. The gene calls are TRBV5-1 and TRBJ2-2; 9 bases agree with TRBD1. Losses at the gene ends were 4 bases for V and 6 bases for J; bases not matched to a gene: 7. The CDR3 totals 15 residues. CDR1 SGHRS and CDR2 YFSETQ come from the germline V gene. DNA of the CDR3: TGCGCCAGCAGCGAGGGACAGGGTAATCCCGGGGAGCTGTTTTTT. It is translated as CASSEGQGNPGELFF.

This clonotype was detected a few times. The rearrangement joins TRBV6-2 or TRBV6-3 to TRBJ2-1, with 7 bases matching TRBD2. The length of the CDR3 is 16 residues. The J segment lost 1 base and the V segment lost 7 bases, leaving 10 bases of the junction unmatched. Per the germline V gene, CDR1 is MNHEY and CDR2 is SVGEGT. CDR3 in amino acids: CASIEGRGPSYNEQFF. The CDR3 nucleotides read TGTGCCAGCATTGAGGGGAGGGGACCTTCCTACAATGAGCAGTTCTTC.